This record concerns one T cell receptor (beta chain) sequence. The antigen is unknown. The data were obtained in a study of cytomegalovirus exposure and HLA in healthy donors. General observations from the study: The availability of immune exposure information extended only to CMV serostatus.

The CDR3 covers 14 residues. Trimming took 11 bases from V and 10 from J; bases not matched to a gene: 13. Germline V gene sequence: CDR1 MNHNS, CDR2 SASEGT. Amplification used 60 Vbeta primers and 13 Jbeta primers. TCRdb keeps only in-frame clones here, not all; method: immunoSEQ multiplex PCR. The repertoire holds roughly 120,000 clones, about 81% seen once, with roughly 1.1% in the top ten. The sequence came from a young woman in good health and CMV-seronegative. The sample consisted of PBMCs. The chain combines TRBV6-1 with TRBJ2-2; 10 positions agree with TRBD1. This chain's CDR3 is CAGSRQGASSELFF. CDR3 nucleotides: TGTGCCGGCTCTCGACAGGGGGCGAGTTCGGAGCTGTTTTTT.